This T cell receptor (beta chain) was identified during a study of glioma-infiltrating T cells listed by TCRdb under 2016. A note on the overall study: TCR alpha- and beta-chain repertoires were sequenced from glioma tissue, non-neoplastic brain tissue and matched peripheral blood mononuclear cells. To measure divergence between tissue and blood T-cell populations, each tissue-infiltrating repertoire was compared with the peripheral blood repertoire of the same patient. The paired cohort was made up of three low-grade glioma patients, eight primary glioblastoma patients and three non-glioma patients who contributed non-neoplastic brain tissue.

V is reduced by 5 bases and J by 5 bases, leaving a spacing of 12 bases between them. As encoded in the germline V gene (reference sequence), CDR1 is LNHDA while CDR2 is SQIVND. There are 13 amino acids in the CDR3, from cysteine to phenylalanine inclusive. Of the read, only the CDR3 DNA is kept; its 39 bases are in frame from base 1. TCR alpha and beta CDR3 regions were amplified with the iRepertoire nested amplicon-rescue multiplex PCR (arm-PCR) platform from RNA. For one-step reverse transcription and amplification, roughly 85-400 ng of tissue mRNA or PBMC total RNA was used as input. Following bead purification, Illumina adapters were added by a secondary multiplex PCR, and the libraries were gel-purified between 200 and 400 bp. Demultiplexing relied on internal 6-nucleotide barcodes carried by the libraries. Libraries were sequenced on an Illumina MiSeq with 2x220 or 2x250 nucleotide paired-end reads. The authors' pipeline ran thus. Paired reads were merged using FLASH 1.2.11 and were aligned to the GRCh37 human genome using BWA-MEM, after which TRA and TRB reads were extracted. An IMGT-derived reference of cassette sequences and CDR3 motifs, with pseudogenes included, was used for V and J assignment. Reads were translated in three frames, and productive CDR3s were defined by a C…FGXG motif without stop codons. A clonotype was defined as a unique combination of a V-J cassette pair and a CDR3 amino acid sequence. Reads were filtered by Hamming distance, with the threshold set by the sequence error rate of each sample in mapped regions. Starting from the raw public reads, TCRdb applied fastp trimming at Q25, assembled clones with MiXCR and retained in-frame beta chains. Here each entry gathers all rows of one CDR3 protein and keeps the most common genes and DNA. TCRdb's processing, not the authors', yielded these V and J calls. Here the sample has about 140,000 distinct CDR3 sequences; about two fifths occur a single time. Around 18% of the sample is in the top ten clones.

In regard to this clonotype: Its specific antigen is unknown. Base qualities are not provided; no much larger clone lies one nucleotide away.

Overall results and qualifications from the work: Only a very small number of CDR3 sequences turned up in both tissue and blood, a result put down to high CDR3 diversity combined with limited sampling. Group comparisons rested on small numbers: three non-neoplastic, three low-grade glioma and several glioblastoma patients. VJ-independent divergence between tissue and blood was below expectation in non-neoplastic patients but above expectation in all gliomas, especially low-grade gliomas.

The receptor's source is a human donor with low-grade glioma or glioblastoma, undergoing nonglioma brain surgery, or in good health (not recorded which). The material sequenced was glioma tissue, nonneoplastic brain tissue, or PBMCs (not recorded which). The sequence joins TRBV19 to TRBJ1-2; the D segment could be TRBD1, given 5 matching bases. The CDR3 amino acid sequence is: CASSRSGTYGYTF. The DNA is TGTGCCAGTAGTCGGAGTGGGACGTATGGCTACACCTTC.